The clone carrying this T cell receptor beta chain was found a few times. Its antigen is not known. The data were taken from a study of spatial heterogeneity in lung cancer. Across the study: Sequenced were any available follow-up PBMC samples, which had been obtained a median of about 22 months after resection. Whole-study results and caveats: More often at tumor resection than at routine follow-up, ubiquitous expanded tumor TCRs were detected in the blood.

Time point: blood at routine non-recurrence follow-up after resection. CDR3 length equals 16 residues. Trimming cost V 3 bases and J 8 bases; bases outside gene matches: 8. A unique molecular identifier was carried by every single TCR cDNA molecule. TCRdb reprocessed the 5' RACE reads via MiXCR and lists one record per CDR3 protein. The top ten hold approximately 24% of the sample, which has roughly 110,000 distinct CDR3 sequences, less than 14% seen once. The V call is TRBV12-3 or TRBV12-4, the J call TRBJ2-1; 12 bases are shared with TRBD2. The receptor comes from a female donor with early-stage non-small cell lung cancer. The source material was PBMCs, sampled at follow-up. The CDR3 DNA reads as TGTGCCAGCAGTTTCCCCCTAGCGGGAGGGGAGGATGAGCAGTTCTTC. Amino acids: CASSFPLAGGEDEQFF.